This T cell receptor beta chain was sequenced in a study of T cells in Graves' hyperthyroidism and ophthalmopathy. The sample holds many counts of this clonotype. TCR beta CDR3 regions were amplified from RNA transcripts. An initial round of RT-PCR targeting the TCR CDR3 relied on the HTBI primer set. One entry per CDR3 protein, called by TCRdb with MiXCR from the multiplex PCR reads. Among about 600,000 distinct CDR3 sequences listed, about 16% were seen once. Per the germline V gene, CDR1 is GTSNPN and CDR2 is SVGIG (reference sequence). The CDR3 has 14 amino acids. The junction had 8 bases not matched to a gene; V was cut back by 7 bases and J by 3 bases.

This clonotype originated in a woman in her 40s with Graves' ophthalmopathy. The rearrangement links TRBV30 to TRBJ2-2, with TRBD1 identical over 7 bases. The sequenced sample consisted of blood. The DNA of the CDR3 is TGTGCCTATCCGACAGGGATCGACACCGGGGAGCTGTTTTTT. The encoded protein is CAYPTGIDTGELFF.